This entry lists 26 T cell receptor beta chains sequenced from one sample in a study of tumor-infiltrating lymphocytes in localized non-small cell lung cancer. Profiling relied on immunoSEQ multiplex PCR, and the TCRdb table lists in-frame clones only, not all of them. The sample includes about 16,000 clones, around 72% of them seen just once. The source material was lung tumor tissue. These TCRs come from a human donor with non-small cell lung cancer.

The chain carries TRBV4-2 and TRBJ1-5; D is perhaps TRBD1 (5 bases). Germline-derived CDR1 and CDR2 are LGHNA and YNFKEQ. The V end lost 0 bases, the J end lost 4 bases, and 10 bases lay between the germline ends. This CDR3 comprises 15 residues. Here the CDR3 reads CASSQETVMNQPQHF. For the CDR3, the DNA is TGTGCCAGCAGCCAAGAGACAGTAATGAATCAGCCCCAGCATTTT.

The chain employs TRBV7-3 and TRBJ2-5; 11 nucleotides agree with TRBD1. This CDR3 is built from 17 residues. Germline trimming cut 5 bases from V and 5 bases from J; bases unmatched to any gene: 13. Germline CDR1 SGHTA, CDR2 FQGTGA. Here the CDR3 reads CASSPHGGTGGMETQYF. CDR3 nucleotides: TGTGCCAGCAGCCCACATGGGGGGACAGGGGGGATGGAGACCCAGTACTTC.

The CDR3 nucleotides are TGTGCCAGCAGTTTTTCCGGGGCCACCTACGAGCAGTACTTC. This encodes CASSFSGATYEQYF. The chain is built from TRBV28 and TRBJ2-7; D could derive from TRBD1 or TRBD2 (5 bases each). With 3 bases removed from V and 2 bases from J, the gap between germline ends came to 11 bases. The CDR3 sequence is 14 residues long. The germline V gene encodes CDR1 MDHEN and CDR2 SYDVKM.

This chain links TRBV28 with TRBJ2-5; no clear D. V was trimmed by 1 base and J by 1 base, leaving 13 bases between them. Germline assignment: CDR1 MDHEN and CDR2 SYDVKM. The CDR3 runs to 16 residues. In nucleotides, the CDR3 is TGTGCCAGCAGTTTATTCGGACGCATTCCCCAAGAGACCCAGTACTTC. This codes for CASSLFGRIPQETQYF.

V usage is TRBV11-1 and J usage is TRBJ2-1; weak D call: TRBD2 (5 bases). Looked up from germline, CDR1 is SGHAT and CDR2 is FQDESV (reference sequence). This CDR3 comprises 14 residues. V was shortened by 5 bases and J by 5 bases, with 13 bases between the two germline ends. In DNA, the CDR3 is TGTGCCAGCAGCCCCGGAGGTCTCCACAATGAGCAGTTCTTC. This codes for CASSPGGLHNEQFF.

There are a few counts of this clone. This chain's CDR3 is CASSQDLTGEDGYTF. DNA of the CDR3: TGCGCCAGCAGCCAAGACCTAACAGGGGAAGATGGCTACACCTTC. The chain recombines TRBV4-3 with TRBJ1-2; 7 bases are a match to TRBD1. The ends lost 0 bases at V and 6 bases at J; junction bases unmatched: 7. The CDR3 contains 15 residues. In germline, CDR1 is LGHNA, CDR2 YSLEER.

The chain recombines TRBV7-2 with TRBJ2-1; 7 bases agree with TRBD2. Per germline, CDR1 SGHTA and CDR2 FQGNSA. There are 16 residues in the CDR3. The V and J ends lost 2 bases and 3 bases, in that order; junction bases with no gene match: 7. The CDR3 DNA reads TGTGCCAGCAGCTTAAGTGGGCGGGGGTTCTACAATGAGCAGTTCTTC. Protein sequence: CASSLSGRGFYNEQFF. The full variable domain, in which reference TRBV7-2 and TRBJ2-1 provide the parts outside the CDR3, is GAGVSQSPSNKVTEKGKDVELRCDPISGHTALYWYRQSLGQGLEFLIYFQGNSAPDKSGLPSDRFSAERTGGSVSTLTIQRTQQEDSAVYLCASSLSGRGFYNEQFFGPGTRLTVL.

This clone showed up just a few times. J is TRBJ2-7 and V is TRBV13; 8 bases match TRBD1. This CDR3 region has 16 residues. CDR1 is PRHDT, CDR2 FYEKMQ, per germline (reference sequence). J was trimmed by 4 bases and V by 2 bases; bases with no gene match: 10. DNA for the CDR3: TGTGCCAGCAGCTTAACCTCAGGGGGCGCAGGGTACGAGCAGTACTTC. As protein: CASSLTSGGAGYEQYF. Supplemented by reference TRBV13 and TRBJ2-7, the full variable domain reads AAGVIQSPRHLIKEKRETATLKCYPIPRHDTVYWYQQGPGQDPQFLISFYEKMQSDKGSIPDRFSAQQFSDYHSELNMSSLELGDSALYFCASSLTSGGAGYEQYFGPGTRLTVT.

CDR3 amino acids: CASLPGLRTDTQYF. The CDR3 nucleotides are TGTGCCAGCTTGCCAGGCCTCCGCACAGATACGCAGTATTTT. This rearrangement joins TRBV7-2 to TRBJ2-3; D unresolved. V gave up 8 bases and J gave up 1 base, with 13 bases separating them. The CDR3 totals 14 residues. From germline, CDR1 is SGHTA and CDR2 FQGNSA.

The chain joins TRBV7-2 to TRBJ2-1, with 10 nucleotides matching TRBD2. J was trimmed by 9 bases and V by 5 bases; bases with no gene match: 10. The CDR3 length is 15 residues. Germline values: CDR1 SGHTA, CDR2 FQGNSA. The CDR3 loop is CASSLSGGAEGEQFF. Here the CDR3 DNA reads TGTGCCAGCAGCCTCAGCGGGGGGGCCGAAGGTGAGCAGTTCTTC.

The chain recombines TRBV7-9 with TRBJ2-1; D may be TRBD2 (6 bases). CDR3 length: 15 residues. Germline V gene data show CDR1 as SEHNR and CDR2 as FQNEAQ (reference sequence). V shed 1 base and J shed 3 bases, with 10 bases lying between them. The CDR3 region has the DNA TGTGCCAGCAGCTTAGGGGGGGATCGCTACAATGAGCAGTTCTTC. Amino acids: CASSLGGDRYNEQFF.

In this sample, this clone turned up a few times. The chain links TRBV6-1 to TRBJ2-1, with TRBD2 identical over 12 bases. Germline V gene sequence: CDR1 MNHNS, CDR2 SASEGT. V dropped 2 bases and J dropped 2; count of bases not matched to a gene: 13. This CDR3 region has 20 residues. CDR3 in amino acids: CASSERASGRVPHTYNEQFF. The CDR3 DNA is TGTGCCAGCAGTGAAAGGGCTAGCGGGAGGGTACCTCATACCTACAATGAGCAGTTCTTC.

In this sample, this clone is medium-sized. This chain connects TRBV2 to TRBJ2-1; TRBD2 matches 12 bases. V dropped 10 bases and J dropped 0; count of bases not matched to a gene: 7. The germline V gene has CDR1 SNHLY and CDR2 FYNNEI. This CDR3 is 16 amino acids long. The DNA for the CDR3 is TGTGCCATCATTATGACTAGCGGGAGCTCCTACAATGAGCAGTTCTTC. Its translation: CAIIMTSGSSYNEQFF. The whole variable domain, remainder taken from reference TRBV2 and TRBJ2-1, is EPEVTQTPSHQVTQMGQEVILRCVPISNHLYFYWYRQILGQKVEFLVSFYNNEISEKSEIFDDQFSVERPDGSNFTLKIRSTKLEDSAMYFCAIIMTSGSSYNEQFFGPGTRLTVL.

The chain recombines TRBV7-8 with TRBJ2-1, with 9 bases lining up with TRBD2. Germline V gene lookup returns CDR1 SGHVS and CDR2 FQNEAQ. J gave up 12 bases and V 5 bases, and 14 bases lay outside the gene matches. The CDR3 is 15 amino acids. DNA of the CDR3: TGTGCCAGCAGCCGAACTAGCGGGTCCTTTCAGCTGCAGTTCTTC. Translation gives CASSRTSGSFQLQFF.

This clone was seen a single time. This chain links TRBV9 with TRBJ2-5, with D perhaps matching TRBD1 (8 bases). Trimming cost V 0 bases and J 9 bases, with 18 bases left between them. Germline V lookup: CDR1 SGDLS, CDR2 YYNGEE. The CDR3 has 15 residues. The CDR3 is CASSVGTGGGQAQYF. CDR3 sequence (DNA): TGTGCCAGCAGCGTAGGAACAGGGGGGGGCCAAGCCCAGTACTTC. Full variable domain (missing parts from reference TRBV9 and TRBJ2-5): DSGVTQTPKHLITATGQRVTLRCSPRSGDLSVYWYQQSLDQGLQFLIQYYNGEERAKGNILERFSAQQFPDLHSELNLSSLELGDSALYFCASSVGTGGGQAQYFGPGTRLLVL.

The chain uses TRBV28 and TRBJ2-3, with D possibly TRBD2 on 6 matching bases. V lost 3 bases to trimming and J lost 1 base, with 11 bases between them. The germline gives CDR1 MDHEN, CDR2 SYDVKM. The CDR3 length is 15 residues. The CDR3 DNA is TGTGCCAGCAGTTTTGGTGGGACTGGCACAGATACGCAGTATTTT. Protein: CASSFGGTGTDTQYF.

The DNA of the CDR3 is TGTGCCAGCACGAGGACAGGATCCTACGAGCAGTACTTC. Its translation is CASTRTGSYEQYF. The chain couples TRBV6-1 to TRBJ2-7, with 7 bases fitting TRBD1. The trim removed 7 bases at V and 1 base at J, leaving 4 bases unmatched. The CDR3 is 13 amino acids. Germline V gene data show CDR1 as MNHNS and CDR2 as SASEGT.

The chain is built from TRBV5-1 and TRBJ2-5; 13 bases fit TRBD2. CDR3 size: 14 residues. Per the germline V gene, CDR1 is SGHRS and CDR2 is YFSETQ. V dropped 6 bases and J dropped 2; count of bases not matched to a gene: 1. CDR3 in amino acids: CASKLAGGQETQYF. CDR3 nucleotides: TGCGCCAGCAAACTAGCGGGAGGGCAAGAGACCCAGTACTTC.

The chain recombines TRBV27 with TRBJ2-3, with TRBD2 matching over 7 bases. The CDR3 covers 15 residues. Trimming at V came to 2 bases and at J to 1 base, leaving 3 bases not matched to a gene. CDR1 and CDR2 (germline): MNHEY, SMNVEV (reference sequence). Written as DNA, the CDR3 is TGTGCCAGCAGTTTAAGCGGGGCCCGCACAGATACGCAGTATTTT. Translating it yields CASSLSGARTDTQYF.

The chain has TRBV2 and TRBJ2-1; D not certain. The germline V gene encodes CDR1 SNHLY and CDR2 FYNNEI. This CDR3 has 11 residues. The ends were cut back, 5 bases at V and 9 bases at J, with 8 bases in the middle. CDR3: CASSWAFEQFF. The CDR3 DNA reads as TGTGCCAGCAGTTGGGCTTTTGAGCAGTTCTTC.

The CDR3 sequence: CASSSGTVNTEAFF. The CDR3 DNA sequence: TGTGCCAGTAGTTCCGGGACGGTGAACACTGAAGCTTTCTTT. The V and J genes are TRBV19 and TRBJ1-1; D possibly corresponds to TRBD1 (5 bases). CDR1 and CDR2 from the germline V gene are LNHDA and SQIVND (reference sequence). CDR3 size: 14 residues. The V end lost 5 bases, the J end lost 0 bases, and 10 bases lay between the germline ends.

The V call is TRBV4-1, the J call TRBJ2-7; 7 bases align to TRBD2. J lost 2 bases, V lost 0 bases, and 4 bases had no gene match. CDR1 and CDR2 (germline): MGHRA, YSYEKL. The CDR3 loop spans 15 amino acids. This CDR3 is CASSQDPLATYEQYF. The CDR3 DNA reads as TGCGCCAGCAGCCAAGATCCACTAGCGACCTACGAGCAGTACTTC.

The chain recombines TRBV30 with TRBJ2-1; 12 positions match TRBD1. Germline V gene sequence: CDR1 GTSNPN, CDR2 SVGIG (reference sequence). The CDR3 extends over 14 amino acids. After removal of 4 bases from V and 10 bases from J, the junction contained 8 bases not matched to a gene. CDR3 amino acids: CAWTGTGGAGEQFF. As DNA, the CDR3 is TGTGCCTGGACCGGGACAGGGGGCGCGGGGGAGCAGTTCTTC.

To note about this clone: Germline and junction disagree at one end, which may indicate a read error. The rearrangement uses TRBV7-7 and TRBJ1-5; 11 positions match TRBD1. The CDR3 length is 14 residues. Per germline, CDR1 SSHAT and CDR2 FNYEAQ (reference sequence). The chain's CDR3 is CASSPEGQGAGGHF. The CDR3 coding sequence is TGTGCTAGCAGCCCGGAAGGACAGGGGGCGGGGGGGCATTTT.

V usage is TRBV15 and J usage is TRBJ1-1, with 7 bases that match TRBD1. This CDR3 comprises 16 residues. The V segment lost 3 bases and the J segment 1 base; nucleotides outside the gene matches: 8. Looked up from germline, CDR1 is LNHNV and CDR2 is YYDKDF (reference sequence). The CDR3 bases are TGTGCCACCAGCAGGAGGGGACAGTCCAAGAACACTGAAGCTTTCTTT. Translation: CATSRRGQSKNTEAFF.

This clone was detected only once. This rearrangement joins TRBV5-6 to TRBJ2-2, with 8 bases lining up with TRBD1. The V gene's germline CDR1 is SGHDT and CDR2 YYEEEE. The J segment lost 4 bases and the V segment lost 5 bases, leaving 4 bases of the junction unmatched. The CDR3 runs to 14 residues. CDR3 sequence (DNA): TGTGCCAGCAGGAGGACAGGGTTCACCGGGGAGCTGTTTTTT. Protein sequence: CASRRTGFTGELFF.